This TCR beta chain was sequenced for a study of T cells expressing NK-cell markers. Findings and limits, study-wide: The share of CD8+ T cells held by dominant NKG2C+ clonotypes was roughly 1.0-8% in several donors. The CD3+CD56-NKG2C+ fraction of a handful of donors was also led by these clonotypes.

UMIs were included in TCR beta cDNA generated by 5'RACE template switching. TCRdb reanalyzed the 5' RACE reads and collapses them to one entry per CDR3 protein, without DNA. This repertoire comprises fewer than 400,000 distinct CDR3 sequences; its ten largest clones make up 5.2%. The CDR3 has 14 amino acids. Looked up from germline, CDR1 is SGHRS and CDR2 is YFSETQ. As concerns this clonotype: Its target is unknown.

This sequence joins TRBV5-1 and TRBJ2-7; no DNA is available, so the TRBD1 call from TCRdb remains unchecked. The sample taken for sequencing was blood T cells: a sorted CD56 or NKG2C T cell subset, CD4+ or CD8+ T cells, or bulk PBMC T cells (not recorded which). The receptor's source is a man aged 18-70 years in good health. The CDR3 reads CASSARDRAYEQYF.